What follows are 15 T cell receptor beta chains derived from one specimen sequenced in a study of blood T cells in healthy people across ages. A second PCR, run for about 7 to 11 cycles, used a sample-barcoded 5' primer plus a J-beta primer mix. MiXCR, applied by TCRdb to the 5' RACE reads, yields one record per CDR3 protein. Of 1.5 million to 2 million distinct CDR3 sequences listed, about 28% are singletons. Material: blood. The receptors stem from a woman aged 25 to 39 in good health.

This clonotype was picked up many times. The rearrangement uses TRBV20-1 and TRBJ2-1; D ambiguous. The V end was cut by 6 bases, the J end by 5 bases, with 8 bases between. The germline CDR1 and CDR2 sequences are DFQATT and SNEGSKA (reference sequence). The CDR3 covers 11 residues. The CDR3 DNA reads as TGCAGTGCGCCTAGACACAATGAGCAGTTCTTC. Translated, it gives CSAPRHNEQFF.

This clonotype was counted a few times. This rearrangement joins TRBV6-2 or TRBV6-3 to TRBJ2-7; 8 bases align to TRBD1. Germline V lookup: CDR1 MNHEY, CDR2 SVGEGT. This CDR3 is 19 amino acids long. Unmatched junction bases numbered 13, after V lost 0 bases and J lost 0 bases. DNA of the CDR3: TGTGCCAGCAGTTACTCCGCCTCCGGACAGGGTGAGAGCTCCTACGAGCAGTACTTC. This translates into CASSYSASGQGESSYEQYF.

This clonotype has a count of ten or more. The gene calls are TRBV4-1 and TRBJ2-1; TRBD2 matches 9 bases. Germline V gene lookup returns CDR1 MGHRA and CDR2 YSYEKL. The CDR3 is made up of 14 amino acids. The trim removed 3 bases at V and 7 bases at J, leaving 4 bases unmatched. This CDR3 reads CASSHSGSRNEQFF. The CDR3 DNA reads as TGCGCCAGCAGCCATAGCGGGAGTCGGAATGAGCAGTTCTTC.

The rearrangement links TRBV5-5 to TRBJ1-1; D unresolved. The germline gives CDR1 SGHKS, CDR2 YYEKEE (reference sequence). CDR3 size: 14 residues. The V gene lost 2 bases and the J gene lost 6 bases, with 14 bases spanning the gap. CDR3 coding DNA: TGTGCCAGCAGCTTTTGGGGAGGAAACGCTGAAGCTTTCTTT. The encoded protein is CASSFWGGNAEAFF.

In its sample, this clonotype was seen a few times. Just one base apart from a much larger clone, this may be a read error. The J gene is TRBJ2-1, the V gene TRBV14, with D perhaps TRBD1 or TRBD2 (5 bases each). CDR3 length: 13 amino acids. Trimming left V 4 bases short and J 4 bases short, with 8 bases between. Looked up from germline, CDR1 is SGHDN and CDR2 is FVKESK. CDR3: CASSRDQYNEQFF. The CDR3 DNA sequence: TGTGCCAGCAGCCGGGACCAGTACAATGAGCAGTTCTTC.

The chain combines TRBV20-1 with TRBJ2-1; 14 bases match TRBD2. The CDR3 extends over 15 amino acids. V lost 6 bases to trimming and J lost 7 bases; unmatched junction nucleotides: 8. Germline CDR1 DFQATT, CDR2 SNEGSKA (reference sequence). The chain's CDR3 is CSAAGLAGGLNEQFF. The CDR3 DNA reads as TGCAGTGCGGCCGGACTAGCGGGGGGTCTAAATGAGCAGTTCTTC.

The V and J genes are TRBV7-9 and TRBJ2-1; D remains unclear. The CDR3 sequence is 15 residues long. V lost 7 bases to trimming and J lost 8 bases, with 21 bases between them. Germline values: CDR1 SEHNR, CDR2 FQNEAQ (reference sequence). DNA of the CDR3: TGTGCCAGCACTCCCGGAAAGGCAAAGGGCCATGAGCAGTTCTTC. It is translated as CASTPGKAKGHEQFF.

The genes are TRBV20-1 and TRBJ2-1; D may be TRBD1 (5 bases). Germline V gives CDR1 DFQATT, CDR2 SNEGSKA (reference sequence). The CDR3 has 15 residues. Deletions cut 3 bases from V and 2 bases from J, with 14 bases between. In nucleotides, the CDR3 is TGCAGTGCTAGTAAGGGTGGGGCTACCTACAATGAGCAGTTCTTC. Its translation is CSASKGGATYNEQFF.

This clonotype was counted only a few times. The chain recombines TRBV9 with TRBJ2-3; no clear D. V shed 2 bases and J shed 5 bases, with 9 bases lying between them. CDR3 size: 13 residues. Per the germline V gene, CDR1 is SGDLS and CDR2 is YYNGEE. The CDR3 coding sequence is TGTGCCAGCAGCGTCGCGGTATTAGATACGCAGTATTTT. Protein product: CASSVAVLDTQYF.

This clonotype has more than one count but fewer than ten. This CDR3 is CASSPSQGDIQYF. CDR3 DNA: TGTGCCAGCAGCCCTTCACAGGGAGACATTCAGTACTTC. The chain combines TRBV7-7 with TRBJ2-4; weak D call: TRBD1 (6 bases). The CDR3 runs to 13 residues. Germline V CDR1 and CDR2: SSHAT, FNYEAQ (reference sequence). Trimming took 5 bases from V and 8 from J, leaving 13 bases between them.

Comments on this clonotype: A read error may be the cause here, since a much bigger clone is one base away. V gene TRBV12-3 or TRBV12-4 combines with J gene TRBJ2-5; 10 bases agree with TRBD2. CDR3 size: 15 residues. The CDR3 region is CASRTGTSDRETLYF. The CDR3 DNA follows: TGTGCCAGCAGGACGGGGACTAGCGATCGGGAGACCCTGTACTTC.

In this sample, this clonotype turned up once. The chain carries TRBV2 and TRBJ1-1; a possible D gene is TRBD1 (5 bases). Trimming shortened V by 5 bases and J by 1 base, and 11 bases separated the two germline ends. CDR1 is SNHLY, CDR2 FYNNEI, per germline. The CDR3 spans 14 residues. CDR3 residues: CASSRETENTEAFF. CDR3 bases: TGTGCCAGCAGTAGAGAGACAGAGAACACTGAAGCTTTCTTT.

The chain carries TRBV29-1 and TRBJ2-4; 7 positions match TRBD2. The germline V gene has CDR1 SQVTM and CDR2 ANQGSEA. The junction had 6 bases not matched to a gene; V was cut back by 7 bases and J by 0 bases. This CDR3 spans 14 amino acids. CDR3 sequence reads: CSGASGLAKNIQYF. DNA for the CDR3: TGCAGCGGAGCTAGCGGACTAGCCAAAAACATTCAGTACTTC. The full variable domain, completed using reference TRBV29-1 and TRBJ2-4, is SAVISQKPSRDICQRGTSLTIQCQVDSQVTMMFWYRQQPGQSLTLIATANQGSEATYESGFVIDKFPISRPNLTFSTLTVSNMSPEDSSIYLCSGASGLAKNIQYFGAGTRLSVL.

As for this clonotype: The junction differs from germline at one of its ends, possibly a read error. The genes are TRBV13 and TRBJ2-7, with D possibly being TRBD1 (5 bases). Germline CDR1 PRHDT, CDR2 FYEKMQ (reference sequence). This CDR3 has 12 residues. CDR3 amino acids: CVSSTKGYEQYF. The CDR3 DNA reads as TGTGTCAGCAGCACCAAGGGGTACGAGCAGTACTTC.

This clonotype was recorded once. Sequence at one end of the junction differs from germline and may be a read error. CDR3 amino acids: CAGSPLLAGVEQFF. CDR3 nucleotide sequence: TGTGCCGGCAGCCCTTTACTAGCGGGCGTTGAGCAGTTCTTC. V usage is TRBV14 and J usage is TRBJ2-1, with 9 positions matching TRBD2. The CDR3 contains 14 residues. Germline CDR1 reads SGHDN; CDR2 reads FVKESK.